Each of the 7 T cell receptor beta chains below was sequenced from the same sample in a study of follicular helper T cells after annual influenza vaccination. Described time point: 2013-2014 season, 7 days after vaccination. TCRdb keeps only in-frame clones here, not all; method: immunoSEQ multiplex PCR. This table has roughly 9,200 clones, 80% to 85% appearing once. This specimen consisted of CXCR5- memory CD4+ T cells sorted from blood, obtained 7 days after influenza vaccination. These receptors all come from an adult who received the influenza vaccine.

V and J are TRBV29-1 and TRBJ2-1; 7 bases fit TRBD2. Germline V CDR1 and CDR2: SQVTM, ANQGSEA. J lost 7 bases, V lost 1 base, and 4 bases had no gene match. There are 13 residues in the CDR3. CDR3 sequence: CSVEAPGGNEQFF. The DNA for the CDR3 is TGCAGCGTTGAAGCGCCCGGGGGGAATGAGCAGTTCTTC.

This chain links TRBV19 with TRBJ2-2; 8 positions agree with TRBD1. CDR1 is LNHDA and CDR2 is SQIVND in the germline V gene (reference sequence). V was pared by 7 bases and J by 1 base, with 5 bases of the junction left unmatched. The CDR3 loop spans 15 amino acids. The CDR3 is CASTRTGMNTGELFF. The DNA of the CDR3 is TGTGCCAGTACCCGGACAGGGATGAACACCGGGGAGCTGTTTTTT.

This clone was detected only once. The chain combines TRBV6-4 with TRBJ1-2, with D tentatively TRBD1 (5 bases). This CDR3 spans 15 amino acids. Germline CDR1 is MRHNA and CDR2 is SNTAGT. Trimming took off 0 bases at V and 6 bases at J, with 14 bases between the two ends. As DNA, the CDR3 is TGTGCCAGCAGTGACTCGCCAGGAGGAGGGGATGGCTACACCTTC. Translated: CASSDSPGGGDGYTF.

The chain is built from TRBV4-3 and TRBJ2-7; TRBD2 might be the D (5 bases). Germline V gene lookup returns CDR1 LGHNA and CDR2 YSLEER. Trimming removed 0 bases at V and 2 bases at J, with 11 bases between. This CDR3 region has 15 residues. The CDR3 sequence: CASSQDRSSTYEQYF. The CDR3 nucleotides read TGCGCCAGCAGCCAAGACAGGTCTAGCACCTACGAGCAGTACTTC.

The V and J genes are TRBV13 and TRBJ2-6; D gene unclear. V dropped 3 bases and J dropped 2 bases, with 5 bases sitting between them. This CDR3 has 14 amino acids. Germline V gene lookup returns CDR1 PRHDT and CDR2 FYEKMQ (reference sequence). CDR3 coding DNA: TGTGCCAGCAGCTTTAGTGCTGGGGCCAACGTCCTGACTTTC. This sequence encodes CASSFSAGANVLTF.

This clone has just a few counts. V and J are TRBV5-4 and TRBJ1-2, with 8 bases fitting TRBD1. Germline V CDR1 and CDR2: SGHNT, YYREEE (reference sequence). V shed 2 bases, J shed 1 base, and the junction held 4 bases outside the gene matches. This CDR3 is 15 amino acids long. The CDR3 bases are TGTGCCAGCAGCTTAATAGGACAGGGTAACTATGGCTACACCTTC. Translating it yields CASSLIGQGNYGYTF.

The V call is TRBV28, the J call TRBJ2-1; D gene unclear. V lost 5 bases and J lost 6, with 14 bases in between. Germline CDR1 and CDR2: MDHEN and SYDVKM. The length of the CDR3 is 14 residues. The CDR3 bases are TGTGCCAGCAGTCTTACGACTCTTTTCAATGAGCAGTTCTTC. Its protein is CASSLTTLFNEQFF. The variable domain in full, with the rest retrieved from reference TRBV28 and TRBJ2-1, is DVKVTQSSRYLVKRTGEKVFLECVQDMDHENMFWYRQDPGLGLRLIYFSYDVKMKEKGDIPEGYSVSREKKERFSLILESASTNQTSMYLCASSLTTLFNEQFFGPGTRLTVL.